Sequencing of this T cell receptor beta chain was carried out in a study of cytomegalovirus exposure and HLA in healthy donors. This clone has only one observation. Profiled with immunoSEQ multiplex PCR; TCRdb holds only in-frame clones, not every one. The data contain around 100,000 clones, roughly 85% of them singletons. The TCR originated in a man aged 18 to 30 in good health and CMV-seropositive. Sequenced material: PBMCs.

The DNA for the CDR3 is TGTGCCAGCAGCGGGTACCGGGACAGGGGGCCTCCTGGAAACACCATATATTTT. Translating gives CASSGYRDRGPPGNTIYF. This chain uses TRBV9 with TRBJ1-3; TRBD1 aligns across 12 bases. Germline values: CDR1 SGDLS, CDR2 YYNGEE. The CDR3 length is 18 residues. The V gene end was trimmed by 3 bases and the J gene end by 2 bases; junction bases not matched to a gene: 9.